This T cell receptor beta chain was obtained from a study of cytomegalovirus exposure and HLA in healthy donors. Study overall: About 83 million unique TCRs from HLA-typed donors made up an early data release. Study conclusions and caveats: In all likelihood, a cluster of highly shared sequence variants was a sequencing artifact. An analysis done earlier found most TCR beta V segments productive about 90% or about 30% of the time. Presence/absence results assume similar sequencing depth per donor, which may not hold.

In the PCR, 60 Vbeta and 13 Jbeta primers were used. TCRdb's table, derived via immunoSEQ multiplex PCR, lists solely in-frame clones and lacks some. This sample has more than 150,000 clones, with 65% to 90% found just once. As regards this clone: The target antigen is unknown.

The receptor was isolated from a girl aged 2-15 years in good health and CMV-seropositive. The sample was PBMCs.

The CDR3 DNA reads as TGTGCCAGCAGCTTACAGGCCCTAAACACTGAAGCTTTCTTT. Translation gives CASSLQALNTEAFF. The rearrangement uses TRBV7-2 and TRBJ1-1; D is unresolved. The germline CDR1 and CDR2 sequences are SGHTA and FQGNSA. The CDR3 covers 14 residues. Trimming shortened V by 2 bases and J by 2 bases, and 9 bases separated the two germline ends.